The TCR beta chain under discussion was sequenced for a study of CXCR3-negative and CXCR3-positive naive CD8 T cells. Overall study findings and caveats: Naive subsets had comparable surface CD5; TCR strength was inferred from TRB CDR3 properties. More hydrophobic TRB CDR3s were found in CXCR3-positive naive cells than in CXCR3-negative naive cells. Memory, not naive, CXCR3-negative and CXCR3-positive cells differed in TRBV-TRBJ usage.

Each TRB cDNA library was prepared by 5' RACE (with UMI labels). From its re-call of the 5' RACE reads, TCRdb lists each CDR3 protein once, without DNA. This table lists approximately 89,000 distinct CDR3 sequences. Germline V CDR1 and CDR2: MGHRA, YSYEKL. The CDR3 extends over 14 amino acids. Notes on this clonotype: Its matching antigen is unknown.

This TCR was sampled from a human donor in good health. Some clones in this sample may be carry-over from other donors' samples. This sequence joins TRBV4-1 and TRBJ1-1. The sequencing sample was made of naive CXCR3+ CD8+ T cells from blood. Regarding subset: CD45RO-CCR7+CD27+CD95- naive CD8+ T cells expressing CXCR3 (TNR3+). The CDR3 loop reads CASSQALEATEAFF.